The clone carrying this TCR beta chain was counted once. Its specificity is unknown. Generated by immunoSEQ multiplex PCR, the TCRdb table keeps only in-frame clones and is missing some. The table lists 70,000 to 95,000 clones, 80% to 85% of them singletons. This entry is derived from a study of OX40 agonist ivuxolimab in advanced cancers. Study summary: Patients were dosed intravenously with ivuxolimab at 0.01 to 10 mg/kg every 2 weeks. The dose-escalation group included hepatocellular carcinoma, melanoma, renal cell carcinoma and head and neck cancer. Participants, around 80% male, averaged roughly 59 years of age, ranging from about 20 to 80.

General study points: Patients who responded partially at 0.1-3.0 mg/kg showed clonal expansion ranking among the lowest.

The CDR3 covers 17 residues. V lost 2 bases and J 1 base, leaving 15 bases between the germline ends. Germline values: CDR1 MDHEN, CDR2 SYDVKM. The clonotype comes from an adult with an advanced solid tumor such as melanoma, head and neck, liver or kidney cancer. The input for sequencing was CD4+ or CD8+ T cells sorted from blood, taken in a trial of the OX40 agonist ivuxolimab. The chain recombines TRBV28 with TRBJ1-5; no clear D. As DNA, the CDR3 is TGTGCCAGCAGTTTAAGGCCCCGGCCGGGGAGCAATCAGCCCCAGCATTTT. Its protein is CASSLRPRPGSNQPQHF.